This TCR beta chain was recovered during a study of a mutant IDH1 vaccine in newly diagnosed glioma. Study at large: The patients were given eight vaccinations, one each in weeks 1, 3, 5, 7, 11, 15, 19 and 23. Earlier therapy was either radiotherapy, temozolomide, or both, and most got both. Study-level findings and limits: Whatever changes occurred in top peripheral T cell clonotypes seemed unrelated to pseudoprogression.

Turning to this clone: Its antigen is as yet unknown. The germline gene is not matched at one end of the junction; a read error may be the cause.

The protocol was immunoSEQ multiplex PCR, while the TCRdb copy is restricted to in-frame clones and leaves out a portion. The data hold tens of thousands of clones, with approximately 84% observed a single time. Germline CDR1 is SGHRS and CDR2 is YFSETQ. The CDR3 has 14 amino acids. Indicated time point: week 11, during vaccination. Alongside topical imiquimod, each dose of vaccine comprised 300 ug of mutant IDH1 20-mer peptide. Donors' newly diagnosed IDH1-mutant WHO grade 3 or 4 astrocytomas lacked nuclear ATRX. The source of this sequence is a woman aged 45-59 years with glioma. Here the sequenced sample was PBMCs, taken from a glioma patient whose treatment included an IDH1 peptide vaccine. This chain joins TRBV5-1 and TRBJ1-2; D perhaps matches TRBD1 (5 bases). The CDR3 sequence is CASSLDTGTPSPGF. CDR3 coding DNA: TGCGCCAGCAGCTTGGATACCGGGACGCCCTCTCCCGGGTTC.